A selection of T cell receptor beta chains follows, all from one sample in a study of identical twins. TCRdb re-called the 5' RACE reads through MiXCR, storing one row per CDR3 protein. Of roughly 690,000 distinct CDR3 sequences in the sample, 21% are singletons; the top ten hold roughly 4%. The data were also submitted as part of a second study, on T cells expressing NK-cell markers.

Sequencing was done on a sample of PBMCs. Receptors were obtained from a woman between 18 and 29 years old in good health. The CDR3 runs from the conserved cysteine through the conserved F or W. A D gene is named only where the DNA matches it firmly. Rows may omit the clone size; those that give it use once, few, many or a size class.

>few|TRBJ2-1|NA|TRBV7-2
TGTGCCAGCGGGGGCGACTACAATGAGCAGTTCTTC
CASGGDYNEQFF
>NA|TRBJ1-5|NA|TRBV18
TGTGCCAGCTCACACGACAGTTATAGCAATCAGCCCCAGCATTTT
CASSHDSYSNQPQHF
>NA|TRBJ2-7|NA|TRBV7-2
TGTGCCAGCAGCTTAGACCAGAACGAGCAGTACTTC
CASSLDQNEQYF
>many|TRBJ1-4|NA|TRBV7-9
TGTGCCAGCAGCCCCTCCAGGGTTGCAACTAATGAAAAACTGTTTTTT
CASSPSRVATNEKLFF
>NA|TRBJ2-3|NA|TRBV25-1
TGTGCCAGCAGTAGGTTGGGGGACACAGATACGCAGTATTTT
CASSRLGDTDTQYF
>few|TRBJ2-1|NA|TRBV9
TGTGCGGCGGGCCGCTCCTACAATGAGCAGTTCTTC
CAAGRSYNEQFF
>NA|TRBJ2-4|NA|TRBV20-1
TGCAGTGCTAGACTGGGAAACATTCAGTACTTC
CSARLGNIQYF
>NA|TRBJ2-7|NA|TRBV9
TGTGCCAGCAGTCGGGACCTTGATATCCAATTC
CASSRDLDIQF
>NA|TRBJ2-5|TRBD2|TRBV3-1
TGTGCCAGCAGCCAAGGGGGAGGGTACGGGACCCAGTACTTC
CASSQGGGYGTQYF
>few|TRBJ1-2|NA|TRBV12-3/TRBV12-4
TGTGCCAGCAGTTTAGCAGGAGTCTATGGCTACACCTTC
CASSLAGVYGYTF
>NA|TRBJ2-7|TRBD1|TRBV6-2/TRBV6-3
TGTGCCAGCGACAGGGGAAGGTCCTACGAGCAGTACTTC
CASDRGRSYEQYF
>NA|TRBJ2-3|TRBD2|TRBV6-2/TRBV6-3
TGTGCCAGCAGTACCCTAGCGGGAGCCCCAGATACGCAGTATTTT
CASSTLAGAPDTQYF
>NA|TRBJ2-1|NA|TRBV12-3/TRBV12-4
TGTGCCAGCACCAGGGGGGGCCTGAACAATGAGCAGTTCTTC
CASTRGGLNNEQFF
>NA|TRBJ1-2|NA|TRBV15
TGTGCCACCAGCAGAGATCAGGGGCGAAGGGGGGATGGCTACACCTTC
CATSRDQGRRGDGYTF
>NA|TRBJ2-1|NA|TRBV4-1
TGCGCCAGCAGCCAAAGTGCTGTCTCCTACAATGAGCAGTTCTTC
CASSQSAVSYNEQFF
>few|TRBJ2-1|NA|TRBV12-3/TRBV12-4
TGTGCCAGCAGTAAACCCGCGGCGGTTAACAATGAGCAGTTCTTC
CASSKPAAVNNEQFF
>NA|TRBJ1-6|NA|TRBV7-6
TGTGCCAGCAGCTTAGAACAGGGAGACTCACCCCTCCACTTT
CASSLEQGDSPLHF
>NA|TRBJ1-3|NA|TRBV12-3/TRBV12-4
TGTGCCAGCAGTTTGGACCGCTCTGGAAACACCATATATTTT
CASSLDRSGNTIYF
>few|TRBJ2-3|NA|TRBV6-2/TRBV6-3
TGTGCCAGCGGGGTATGGACGGGCACAGATACGCAGTATTTT
CASGVWTGTDTQYF
>few|TRBJ2-7|NA|TRBV20-1
TGCAGTGCTAGAGGTGGCGGGAAGAGCTACGAGCAGTACTTC
CSARGGGKSYEQYF
>NA|TRBJ1-5|TRBD1|TRBV6-1
TGTGCCAGCACCAGAACCTCGGGCAGGGGGATTAGCAATCAGCCCCAGCATTTT
CASTRTSGRGISNQPQHF
>few|TRBJ2-7|TRBD2|TRBV5-1
TGCGCCAGCAGCCCCCGGACTAGTCCCCCCTACGAGCAGTACTTC
CASSPRTSPPYEQYF
>few|TRBJ2-5|TRBD2|TRBV15
TGTGCCACCAGCAGAGAGCGACTAGCGGGAGGAGAGACCCAGTACTTC
CATSRERLAGGETQYF
>few|TRBJ1-3|NA|TRBV6-1
TGTGCCAGCACCTTCGGGGGGGCTAATTCTGGAAACACCATATATTTT
CASTFGGANSGNTIYF
>many|TRBJ1-2|TRBD1|TRBV6-6
TGTGCCAGCCAGACAGGGAACTATGGCTACACCTTC
CASQTGNYGYTF
>NA|TRBJ2-7|NA|TRBV5-1
TGCGCCAGCAGCTTGTTTGTTGGGGAGCAGTACTTC
CASSLFVGEQYF
>few|TRBJ2-1|TRBD2|TRBV5-6
TGTGCCAGCAGAAAACCGGGACTAGCGGACCACTACAATGAGCAGTTCTTC
CASRKPGLADHYNEQFF
>NA|TRBJ2-7|NA|TRBV7-9
TGTGCCGTCAATGGGGGACCGGGCGACGAGCAGTACTTC
CAVNGGPGDEQYF
>NA|TRBJ2-2|NA|TRBV5-5
TGTGCCAGCAGCTTGCGTGGGGACTCCACCGGGGAGCTGTTTTTT
CASSLRGDSTGELFF
>NA|TRBJ2-2|NA|TRBV7-2
TGTGCCAGCAGCTTAATGGGGTTGGGCACCGGGGAGCTGTTTTTT
CASSLMGLGTGELFF
>many|TRBJ1-1|NA|TRBV12-1
TGTGCCAGCAGCTTTCGGACAGGGCAGCCTGAAGCTTTCTTT
CASSFRTGQPEAFF
>NA|TRBJ2-7|TRBD2|TRBV10-2
TGCGCCAGCAGGACTTATAGCGGGAGAGGTGAGCAGTACTTC
CASRTYSGRGEQYF
>NA|TRBJ1-2|TRBD1|TRBV5-5
TGTGCCAGCAGCTTTACCAGGGGGGTGGATGGCTACACCTTC
CASSFTRGVDGYTF
>NA|TRBJ1-6|TRBD1|TRBV12-3/TRBV12-4
TGTGCCAGCGTCCAGGGGGTAGGGCCCCTCCACTTT
CASVQGVGPLHF
>few|TRBJ2-7|NA|TRBV6-1
TGTGCCAGCAGTGGTAACAGGGAAGGCTACTCCTACGAGCAGTACTTC
CASSGNREGYSYEQYF
>few|TRBJ2-7|TRBD1|TRBV12-3/TRBV12-4
TGTGCCAGCGGGTCCCCGGACAGGGGCTCCTACGAGCAGTACTTC
CASGSPDRGSYEQYF
>NA|TRBJ2-2|NA|TRBV30
TGTGCCTGGAGTGGCTCTGCTGTAAACACCGGGGAGCTGTTTTTT
CAWSGSAVNTGELFF
>NA|TRBJ2-7|TRBD2|TRBV7-2
TGTGCCAGCAGCTTAATGGGTCGCGGGAGCGGAGGCGAGCAGTACTTC
CASSLMGRGSGGEQYF
>NA|TRBJ2-5|NA|TRBV5-1
TGCGCCAGCAGCTTGGCTCCCACACAAGAGACCCAGTACTTC
CASSLAPTQETQYF
>NA|TRBJ2-5|NA|TRBV6-5
TGTGCCAGCAGTTACTCGATGGCAGGAGGCCAAGAGACCCAGTACTTC
CASSYSMAGGQETQYF